The clone carrying this TCR beta chain occurred a few times. What it recognizes is unknown. The entry originates in a study of glioma-infiltrating T cells. Germline CDR1 is SGHRS and CDR2 is YFSETQ. This CDR3 is built from 17 residues. The V end lost 1 base, the J end lost 3 bases, and 19 bases lay between the germline ends. Using RNA template, CDR3s of TCR alpha and beta were amplified with iRepertoire arm-PCR. For one-step reverse transcription and amplification, 100-400 ng of tissue mRNA or PBMC total RNA was used. MiXCR, run by TCRdb on the multiplex PCR reads, gives a single entry per CDR3 protein. The sample lists tens of thousands of distinct CDR3 sequences; 23% were seen once. Points from the study as a whole: Tissue-blood divergence was below expectation in non-neoplastic patients, above in gliomas.

Sequences were obtained from glioma tissue, nonneoplastic brain tissue, or PBMCs (not recorded which). The chain carries TRBV5-1 and TRBJ1-1; a weak D match, TRBD1 (6 bases). The TCR sequence derives from a human donor with low-grade glioma or glioblastoma, undergoing nonglioma brain surgery, or in good health (not recorded which). The CDR3 DNA follows: TGCGCCAGCAGCTTGAAAGGGACCGGGGGGGGCGACACTGAAGCTTTCTTT. This gives the protein CASSLKGTGGGDTEAFF. Supplemented by reference TRBV5-1 and TRBJ1-1, the full variable domain reads KAGVTQTPRYLIKTRGQQVTLSCSPISGHRSVSWYQQTPGQGLQFLFEYFSETQRNKGNFPGRFSGRQFSNSRSEMNVSTLELGDSALYLCASSLKGTGGGDTEAFFGQGTRLTVV.